Presented here are 8 T cell receptor beta chains from one specimen sequenced in a study of Graves' ophthalmopathy and Graves' hyperthyroidism. For repertoire sequencing, the TCR beta CDR3 regions were amplified from RNA transcripts. HTBI primers were used in a first-round RT-PCR, which preceded a second-round multiplex PCR. Using its own MiXCR run on the multiplex PCR reads, TCRdb lists one record per CDR3 protein. The table has 150,000 or so distinct CDR3 sequences, less than 45% seen once; the top ten hold roughly 5.2%. Sequencing input: peripheral blood. These receptors came from a woman in her forties with Graves' ophthalmopathy.

The chain employs TRBV11-2 and TRBJ2-5, with TRBD2 as a possible D gene (6 bases). The germline V gene encodes CDR1 SGHAT and CDR2 FQNNGV. This CDR3 comprises 15 residues. V lost 1 base and J lost 5, with 14 bases in between. CDR3 sequence reads: CASSLAGAVDETQYF. The CDR3 bases are TGTGCCAGCAGCTTAGCGGGAGCGGTTGACGAGACCCAGTACTTC.

This clonotype was observed at least ten times. This chain links TRBV20-1 with TRBJ2-4; D not certain. Germline-derived CDR1 and CDR2 are DFQATT and SNEGSKA (reference sequence). The CDR3 is 13 residues long. Between the trimmed V and J ends, which lost 3 bases and 0 bases, there was a span of 6 bases. The CDR3 sequence is CSASELAKNIQYF. The CDR3 nucleotides are TGCAGTGCTAGTGAACTAGCCAAAAACATTCAGTACTTC.

This clonotype was detected many times. The chain has TRBV19 and TRBJ1-5; no firm D call. Germline-derived CDR1 and CDR2 are LNHDA and SQIVND (reference sequence). This CDR3 is 14 amino acids long. V lost 6 bases and J lost 1, with 10 bases in between. The CDR3 region is CASSLRTSNQPQHF. As DNA, the CDR3 is TGTGCCAGTAGCCTTCGGACGAGCAATCAGCCCCAGCATTTT.

This clonotype was counted ten times or more. V usage is TRBV19 and J usage is TRBJ1-2; D might be TRBD1 (5 bases). Trimming stripped 4 bases from V and 8 bases from J, with 11 bases between. The CDR3 covers 12 residues. Germline CDR1 and CDR2: LNHDA and SQIVND (reference sequence). CDR3 in DNA: TGTGCCAGTAGTACCCAGGGAAACGGCTACACCTTC. It specifies CASSTQGNGYTF. The variable domain in full, completed from reference TRBV19 and TRBJ1-2, reads DGGITQSPKYLFRKEGQNVTLSCEQNLNHDAMYWYRQDPGQGLRLIYYSQIVNDFQKGDIAEGYSVSREKKESFPLTVTSAQKNPTAFYLCASSTQGNGYTFGSGTRLTVV.

This clonotype was recorded at least ten times. This chain links TRBV6-5 with TRBJ1-2; D gene uncertain. CDR3 length: 14 amino acids. Trimming removed 0 bases at V and 2 bases at J, with 7 bases between. Germline loops: CDR1 MNHEY, CDR2 SVGAGI. This chain's CDR3 is CASSYSSVNYGYTF. The CDR3, as DNA: TGTGCCAGCAGTTACTCGTCAGTCAACTATGGCTACACCTTC.

This clonotype has at least ten counts. This chain links TRBV12-5 with TRBJ2-2, with 7 bases lining up with TRBD1. The CDR3 contains 17 residues. Looked up from germline, CDR1 is LGHNT and CDR2 is FRNRAP. J was trimmed by 5 bases and V by 2 bases; bases with no gene match: 11. CDR3 DNA sequence: TGTGCTAGTGGTTTGCCCGTAGGGGGACAGCTTACCGGGGAGCTGTTTTTT. Translating gives CASGLPVGGQLTGELFF. Full variable domain (remainder filled in from reference TRBV12-5 and TRBJ2-2): DARVTQTPRHKVTEMGQEVTMRCQPILGHNTVFWYRQTMMQGLELLAYFRNRAPLDDSGMPKDRFSAEMPDATLATLKIQPSEPRDSAVYFCASGLPVGGQLTGELFFGEGSRLTVL.

The rearrangement uses TRBV27 and TRBJ2-7, with TRBD1 identical over 7 bases. Looked up from germline, CDR1 is MNHEY and CDR2 is SMNVEV (reference sequence). The length of the CDR3 is 14 residues. Trimming cost V 5 bases and J 3 bases; bases outside gene matches: 7. DNA of the CDR3: TGTGCCAGCAGTCAACCGGGACAGTTCTACGAGCAGTACTTC. It codes for CASSQPGQFYEQYF.

In its sample, this clonotype was seen many times. This chain links TRBV28 with TRBJ2-7; D remains unclear. In germline, CDR1 is MDHEN, CDR2 SYDVKM. The CDR3 is 12 residues long. Deletions cut 3 bases from V and 6 bases from J, with 9 bases between. The CDR3 region has the DNA TGTGCCAGCAGTTTGGTTAGGAGCGAGCAGTACTTC. Protein: CASSLVRSEQYF. The entire variable domain, with the rest obtained from reference TRBV28 and TRBJ2-7, is as follows: DVKVTQSSRYLVKRTGEKVFLECVQDMDHENMFWYRQDPGLGLRLIYFSYDVKMKEKGDIPEGYSVSREKKERFSLILESASTNQTSMYLCASSLVRSEQYFGPGTRLTVT.